Each of the 32 T cell receptor beta chains below was sequenced from the same sample in a study of cytomegalovirus exposure and HLA in healthy donors. This PCR relied on a set of 60 Vbeta primers and 13 Jbeta primers. Generated by immunoSEQ multiplex PCR, the TCRdb table keeps only in-frame clones and is missing some. This sample has 95,000 to 100,000 clones, with roughly 76% found just once. Sequenced material: PBMCs. The receptor set was obtained from a man aged 40-49 years in good health and CMV-seronegative.

The gene calls are TRBV9 and TRBJ1-2; D may be TRBD1 (6 bases). Trimming left V 7 bases short and J 4 bases short, with 17 bases between. The CDR3 has 14 amino acids. Germline V CDR1 and CDR2: SGDLS, YYNGEE. CDR3 in amino acids: CASGDNGQSYGYTF. CDR3 bases: TGTGCCAGCGGCGACAACGGACAGTCCTATGGCTACACCTTC.

This clone was seen a handful of times. Here the CDR3 DNA reads TGTGCCTGGATAAGACAGACTAGCTACAATGAGCAGTTCTTC. Protein: CAWIRQTSYNEQFF. V is TRBV30 and J is TRBJ2-1; a possible D gene is TRBD2 (6 bases). CDR3 length equals 14 residues. CDR1 and CDR2 from the germline V gene are GTSNPN and SVGIG (reference sequence). Trimming removed 4 bases at V and 3 bases at J, with 13 bases between.

This clone has a handful of counts. In nucleotides, the CDR3 is TGCGCCAGCAGCCAAGAGGTGCAACAGGGTCATTGGCCCCAGCATTTT. This translates into CASSQEVQQGHWPQHF. This rearrangement joins TRBV4-3 to TRBJ1-5, with D perhaps TRBD1 (6 bases). Trimming pared 0 bases from V and 9 bases from J, leaving 18 bases between. Per germline, CDR1 LGHNA and CDR2 YSLEER. This CDR3 comprises 16 residues.

The chain joins TRBV5-1 to TRBJ1-2; tentative D call: TRBD1 (6 bases). Germline CDR1 and CDR2: SGHRS and YFSETQ. The V and J ends lost 0 bases and 4 bases respectively, with 10 bases between them. The CDR3 has 14 residues. Here the CDR3 DNA reads TGCGCCAGCAGCTTGGGCAGGGGTGCCTATGGCTACACCTTC. Its protein product is CASSLGRGAYGYTF. The complete variable domain, with remaining parts taken from reference TRBV5-1 and TRBJ1-2, reads KAGVTQTPRYLIKTRGQQVTLSCSPISGHRSVSWYQQTPGQGLQFLFEYFSETQRNKGNFPGRFSGRQFSNSRSEMNVSTLELGDSALYLCASSLGRGAYGYTFGSGTRLTVV.

The chain combines TRBV7-6 with TRBJ1-4, with TRBD1 identical over 7 bases. Germline V gene data show CDR1 as SGHVS and CDR2 as FNYEAQ. The V gene end was trimmed by 1 base and the J gene end by 8 bases; junction bases not matched to a gene: 10. CDR3 size: 16 residues. CDR3 in amino acids: CASSLGAAGGTEKLFF. For the CDR3, the DNA is TGTGCCAGCAGCTTAGGGGCCGCAGGGGGTACCGAAAAACTGTTTTTT. The entire variable domain, with the rest obtained from reference TRBV7-6 and TRBJ1-4, is as follows: GAGVSQSPRYKVTKRGQDVALRCDPISGHVSLYWYRQALGQGPEFLTYFNYEAQQDKSGLPNDRFSAERPEGSISTLTIQRTEQRDSAMYRCASSLGAAGGTEKLFFGSGTQLSVL.

The chain is built from TRBV28 and TRBJ2-5, with 7 bases matching TRBD1. The V segment lost 7 bases and the J segment 4 bases; nucleotides outside the gene matches: 6. The CDR3 runs to 13 residues. Germline V lookup: CDR1 MDHEN, CDR2 SYDVKM. In DNA form, the CDR3 reads TGTGCCAGCACCTTTCCAGGGGGAGAGACCCAGTACTTC. This translates into CASTFPGGETQYF. Full variable domain (rest looked up from reference TRBV28 and TRBJ2-5): DVKVTQSSRYLVKRTGEKVFLECVQDMDHENMFWYRQDPGLGLRLIYFSYDVKMKEKGDIPEGYSVSREKKERFSLILESASTNQTSMYLCASTFPGGETQYFGPGTRLLVL.

V usage is TRBV11-2 and J usage is TRBJ1-1; the D is unclear. CDR3 length equals 16 residues. V lost 5 bases and J lost 0, with 16 bases in between. The germline gives CDR1 SGHAT, CDR2 FQNNGV. The CDR3 DNA reads as TGTGCCAGCAGCCTCCGCTCCTTTCAGATGAACACTGAAGCTTTCTTT. Protein sequence: CASSLRSFQMNTEAFF.

The V call is TRBV13, the J call TRBJ2-5; 12 bases line up with TRBD2. The ends lost 6 bases at V and 6 bases at J; junction bases unmatched: 5. Germline CDR1 reads PRHDT; CDR2 reads FYEKMQ (reference sequence). The CDR3 is 14 amino acids. The CDR3 DNA reads as TGTGCCAGCAGTAGTCTAGCGGGGGGGAAGACCCAGTACTTC. Translation gives CASSSLAGGKTQYF. The full variable domain, with the rest looked up from reference TRBV13 and TRBJ2-5, is AAGVIQSPRHLIKEKRETATLKCYPIPRHDTVYWYQQGPGQDPQFLISFYEKMQSDKGSIPDRFSAQQFSDYHSELNMSSLELGDSALYFCASSSLAGGKTQYFGPGTRLLVL.

This rearrangement joins TRBV28 to TRBJ2-3, with 7 bases fitting TRBD2. The V gene's germline CDR1 is MDHEN and CDR2 SYDVKM. V lost 3 bases and J lost 0; bases outside the gene matches: 12. The CDR3 consists of 18 residues. The CDR3 nucleotides read TGTGCCAGCAGTTTTGTGTTTGGGCTAGCGGCGAGCACAGATACGCAGTATTTT. Translating gives CASSFVFGLAASTDTQYF.

This clone was counted a single time. The gene calls are TRBV6-1 and TRBJ2-1, with TRBD2 matching 10 bases. CDR1 and CDR2 from the germline V gene are MNHNS and SASEGT. The V and J ends lost 4 bases and 7 bases, in that order; junction bases with no gene match: 10. The CDR3 contains 16 residues. CDR3: CASSVLSGGPLNEQFF. The CDR3 DNA follows: TGTGCCAGCAGTGTACTTAGCGGGGGGCCGCTAAATGAGCAGTTCTTC.

This rearrangement joins TRBV5-1 to TRBJ2-7; maybe TRBD1 (5 bases). Trimming shortened V by 7 bases and J by 3 bases, and 11 bases separated the two germline ends. The CDR3 runs 12 residues. Germline CDR1 reads SGHRS; CDR2 reads YFSETQ. The CDR3 reads CASRVDSYEQYF. In DNA, the CDR3 is TGCGCCAGCCGAGTTGACAGCTACGAGCAGTACTTC.

The CDR3 loop reads CASRRDRGYEQFF. The CDR3 DNA reads TGCGCCAGCCGGAGGGACAGGGGATATGAGCAGTTCTTC. The chain uses TRBV4-3 and TRBJ2-1; 10 nucleotides agree with TRBD1. Losses at the gene ends were 8 bases for V and 8 bases for J; bases not matched to a gene: 6. The CDR3 has 13 residues. Germline lookup yields CDR1 LGHNA and CDR2 YSLEER.

This chain joins TRBV4-2 and TRBJ2-2, with TRBD2 identical over 11 bases. Germline CDR1 and CDR2: LGHNA and YNFKEQ. There are 17 residues in the CDR3. J was trimmed by 7 bases and V by 2 bases; bases with no gene match: 9. As DNA, the CDR3 is TGTGCCAGCAGCCAACAAGGACTAGCGGGCAGTCACGGGGAGCTGTTTTTT. Translation gives CASSQQGLAGSHGELFF.

About this clone itself: Other DNA sequences from this sample encode an identical CDR3 as well. This chain uses TRBV6-5 with TRBJ2-7, with 10 bases matching TRBD1. The CDR3 has 15 residues. V was pared by 4 bases and J by 4 bases, with 7 bases of the junction left unmatched. Germline V gives CDR1 MNHEY, CDR2 SVGAGI. The chain's CDR3 is CASSSTGTGVYEQYF. In DNA, the CDR3 is TGTGCCAGCAGTTCAACCGGGACAGGGGTGTACGAGCAGTACTTC.

CDR3 region: CASSLDLRGTDTQYF. DNA for the CDR3: TGTGCCAGCAGCTTAGACCTCAGGGGCACAGATACGCAGTATTTT. This chain joins TRBV11-2 and TRBJ2-3; D possibly corresponds to TRBD1 (5 bases). Germline CDR1 SGHAT, CDR2 FQNNGV. This CDR3 has 15 amino acids. Trimming removed 0 bases at V and 1 base at J, with 8 bases between.

This clone was recorded once. In nucleotides, the CDR3 is TGTGCCAGCACTAGAAACACCGGGGAGCTGTTTTTT. Translated: CASTRNTGELFF. The chain uses TRBV9 and TRBJ2-2; D call uncertain. The CDR3 contains 12 residues. V was cut by 6 bases and J by 2 bases, with 5 bases left in between. The germline V gene encodes CDR1 SGDLS and CDR2 YYNGEE.

Comments on this clone: A read error may produce the germline difference seen at one junction end. The genes are TRBV7-9 and TRBJ1-2, with D unclear. The CDR3 spans 12 residues. Looked up from germline, CDR1 is SEHNR and CDR2 is FQNEAQ (reference sequence). CDR3 bases: TGTTCCAGCAGCTTAGACGCGGGCGGCTACACCTTC. Translated: CSSSLDAGGYTF.

The chain joins TRBV5-1 to TRBJ2-5; the D gene is possibly TRBD1 (6 bases). This CDR3 region has 12 residues. V was cut by 4 bases and J by 5 bases, with 9 bases left in between. Germline assignment: CDR1 SGHRS and CDR2 YFSETQ. The CDR3 here is CASSGQGETQYF. The CDR3 nucleotides are TGCGCCAGCAGCGGGCAGGGGGAGACCCAGTACTTC.

The rearrangement uses TRBV12-2 and TRBJ1-1; TRBD1, as called in the table, went unchecked against the DNA. TRBV12-2 constitutes a pseudogene. There are 14 residues in the CDR3. CDR3 bases: TGTGCAAGTCGCTCGGGACAGTTCAACACTGAAGCTTTCTTT. This codes for CASRSGQFNTEAFF.

The V gene is TRBV6-5, the J gene TRBJ1-2; weak D call: TRBD1 (5 bases). CDR1 is MNHEY, CDR2 SVGAGI, per germline. This CDR3 has 13 residues. The ends were cut back, 6 bases at V and 2 bases at J, with 10 bases in the middle. The DNA for the CDR3 is TGTGCCAGCAGACTGACAGCCAACTATGGCTACACCTTC. Residues: CASRLTANYGYTF.

The chain recombines TRBV6-5 with TRBJ2-3; 9 bases align to TRBD2. V gave up 0 bases and J gave up 6 bases; unmatched junction bases: 7. The CDR3 sequence is 16 residues long. Germline V lookup: CDR1 MNHEY, CDR2 SVGAGI. This chain's CDR3 is CASSYSLAGDGDTQYF. Written as DNA, the CDR3 is TGTGCCAGCAGTTACTCGTTAGCGGGAGACGGGGATACGCAGTATTTT.

DNA of the CDR3: TGCGCCAGCAGCCAAGTCGCGGGGAACGGTGAAGCTTTCTTT. Protein: CASSQVAGNGEAFF. The chain employs TRBV4-3 and TRBJ1-1; no clear D. From germline, CDR1 is LGHNA and CDR2 YSLEER. The germline V and J ends were trimmed by 1 base and 7 bases, with 13 bases remaining between them. The CDR3 totals 14 residues.

The CDR3, as DNA: TGTGCCTGGAGTCCCAGGGAGGCCGGGGAGCTGTTTTTT. It yields the protein CAWSPREAGELFF. The genes are TRBV30 and TRBJ2-2; possible D gene TRBD2, 6 bases. V lost 2 bases and J 6 bases, leaving 10 bases between the germline ends. This CDR3 contains 13 residues. Germline CDR1 GTSNPN, CDR2 SVGIG (reference sequence).

The CDR3 DNA is TGTGCCAGCAGTTTTGAGCAGGGCACTGAAGCTTTCTTT. Its protein is CASSFEQGTEAFF. The chain uses TRBV28 and TRBJ1-1; D perhaps matches TRBD1 (5 bases). V lost 3 bases to trimming and J lost 4 bases, with 9 bases between them. The CDR3 extends over 13 amino acids. Germline V gene data show CDR1 as MDHEN and CDR2 as SYDVKM.

The chain recombines TRBV2 with TRBJ1-4, with D unclear. Germline V lookup: CDR1 SNHLY, CDR2 FYNNEI. V was pared by 8 bases and J by 8 bases, with 21 bases between. CDR3 length: 15 amino acids. The CDR3 sequence is CASHNGYTPREKLFF. CDR3 sequence (DNA): TGTGCCAGCCACAACGGATACACCCCGAGGGAAAAACTGTTTTTT.

The chain combines TRBV5-1 with TRBJ1-2; D not certain. This CDR3 region has 15 residues. Germline CDR1 is SGHRS and CDR2 is YFSETQ. V dropped 4 bases and J dropped 4 bases, with 17 bases sitting between them. The CDR3 here is CASSPRGGIIYGYTF. The CDR3 DNA sequence: TGCGCCAGCAGCCCCCGCGGAGGGATTATCTATGGCTACACCTTC.

This clone was seen once. The chain carries TRBV5-4 and TRBJ1-5; D is ambiguous. This CDR3 comprises 13 residues. V dropped 0 bases and J dropped 7 bases, with 8 bases sitting between them. CDR1 SGHNT and CDR2 YYREEE come from the germline V gene (reference sequence). The CDR3 sequence: CASSLAGGQPQHF. Here the CDR3 DNA reads TGTGCCAGCAGCTTGGCAGGAGGCCAGCCCCAGCATTTT.

Only a few counts were recorded for this clone. At one end, the junction sequence differs from germline, possibly due to a read error. The V gene is TRBV7-9, the J gene TRBJ2-1; 12 nucleotides agree with TRBD1. The germline CDR1 and CDR2 sequences are SEHNR and FQNEAQ (reference sequence). The CDR3 has 15 residues. The CDR3 DNA is TGTGCCAGCAGCATAGCGGGACAGGGGGCTAATGAGCAGTTCTTC. It codes for CASSIAGQGANEQFF.

This clone was observed a handful of times. The chain has TRBV2 and TRBJ1-5; 10 nucleotides line up with TRBD1. This CDR3 comprises 14 residues. Germline-derived CDR1 and CDR2 are SNHLY and FYNNEI. V lost 5 bases to trimming and J lost 4 bases; unmatched junction nucleotides: 2. CDR3 sequence: CASSRQGANQPQHF. CDR3 DNA sequence: TGTGCCAGCAGTCGACAGGGGGCGAATCAGCCCCAGCATTTT.

This chain uses TRBV14 with TRBJ2-1; 12 bases align to TRBD2. This CDR3 is 15 amino acids long. With V trimmed by 8 bases and J by 6 bases, 8 bases remained unmatched. Germline V lookup: CDR1 SGHDN, CDR2 FVKESK. CDR3: CASGERLAGANEQFF. In nucleotides, the CDR3 is TGTGCCAGCGGTGAGCGACTAGCGGGAGCCAATGAGCAGTTCTTC.

Comment on this clone: Germline and junction disagree at one end, which may indicate a read error. CDR3 region: CSSSLLGAGLAKNIQYF. DNA of the CDR3: TGTTCCAGCAGCTTATTAGGAGCGGGGCTAGCCAAAAACATTCAGTACTTC. V gene TRBV7-9 combines with J gene TRBJ2-4, with TRBD2 matching over 7 bases. The CDR3 loop spans 17 amino acids. CDR1 SEHNR and CDR2 FQNEAQ come from the germline V gene (reference sequence).

Concerning this clone: The junction does not match germline at one end; this may be a read error. This rearrangement joins TRBV7-9 to TRBJ1-1; unclear D gene. This CDR3 region has 12 residues. CDR1 and CDR2 from the germline V gene are SEHNR and FQNEAQ (reference sequence). The CDR3 DNA reads TGTTCCAGCAGCTTTTTAAACACTGAAGCTTTCTTT. Amino acid sequence: CSSSFLNTEAFF.